A selection of T cell receptor beta chains follows, all from one sample in a study of shared clonotypes between healthy human individuals. Using immunoSEQ multiplex PCR, the repertoire was profiled, and TCRdb retains in-frame clones only, with some absent. The sample lists 2 million to 2.5 million clones, approximately 96% occurring once. Sequenced sample: naive CD4+ T cells sorted from blood. Every receptor here comes from a man aged 18 to 29 in good health. The CDR3 runs from the conserved cysteine through the conserved F or W. Each record gives: clone size, V gene, J gene, CDR3 protein. The size entry is marked missing in some rows and otherwise reads once, few, many or a size class.

clone_size: -
v_call: TRBV9
j_call: TRBJ2-1
cdr3_aa: CASSVVAGTAGVHEQFF

clone_size: -
v_call: TRBV7-2
j_call: TRBJ1-5
cdr3_aa: CASSLAGGEPQHF

clone_size: -
v_call: TRBV7-2
j_call: TRBJ2-7
cdr3_aa: CASSLLAGLSYEQYF

clone_size: -
v_call: TRBV4-3
j_call: TRBJ1-1
cdr3_aa: CASSQDGGRGEAFF

clone_size: once
v_call: TRBV19
j_call: TRBJ1-5
cdr3_aa: CASSRYDRESQPQHF

clone_size: -
v_call: TRBV7-8
j_call: TRBJ2-3
cdr3_aa: CASSPLERDTQYF

clone_size: once
v_call: TRBV6-1
j_call: TRBJ2-5
cdr3_aa: CASSERRGQETQYF

clone_size: -
v_call: TRBV5-1
j_call: TRBJ2-7
cdr3_aa: CASSLTPGRYEQYF

clone_size: -
v_call: TRBV30
j_call: TRBJ1-6
cdr3_aa: CAWSSGGEGSPLHF

clone_size: -
v_call: TRBV5-1
j_call: TRBJ1-4
cdr3_aa: CASSLGQGQEKLFF

clone_size: once
v_call: TRBV6-5
j_call: TRBJ2-7
cdr3_aa: CASINSGFLGEQYF

clone_size: -
v_call: TRBV5-1
j_call: TRBJ1-6
cdr3_aa: CASSLEQQGSPLHF

clone_size: -
v_call: TRBV10-3
j_call: TRBJ2-1
cdr3_aa: CAIGEAYNEQFF

clone_size: -
v_call: TRBV25-1
j_call: TRBJ1-6
cdr3_aa: CARNHKSSYNSPLHF

clone_size: -
v_call: TRBV10-1
j_call: TRBJ2-5
cdr3_aa: CASSETRGAAETQYF

clone_size: once
v_call: TRBV21-1
j_call: TRBJ1-2
cdr3_aa: CASSKLRAKANYGYTF

clone_size: -
v_call: TRBV7-9
j_call: TRBJ2-7
cdr3_aa: CASSPLPGEQYF

clone_size: -
v_call: TRBV2
j_call: TRBJ2-2
cdr3_aa: CASRGQSNTGELFF

clone_size: -
v_call: TRBV4-3
j_call: TRBJ1-1
cdr3_aa: CASSQVDSNTEAFF

clone_size: -
v_call: TRBV5-6
j_call: TRBJ2-3
cdr3_aa: CASSPNTDTQYF

clone_size: -
v_call: TRBV7-2
j_call: TRBJ2-2
cdr3_aa: CASSLVSSNTGELFF

clone_size: -
v_call: TRBV2
j_call: TRBJ2-7
cdr3_aa: CASSGTSGTYEQYF

clone_size: -
v_call: TRBV10-3
j_call: TRBJ1-6
cdr3_aa: CAISESRALSPLHF

clone_size: -
v_call: TRBV10-3
j_call: TRBJ2-5
cdr3_aa: CAISELWETQYF

clone_size: -
v_call: TRBV6-1
j_call: TRBJ1-2
cdr3_aa: CASSQRSGDGGYTF

clone_size: -
v_call: TRBV5-1
j_call: TRBJ2-1
cdr3_aa: CASSLAGGIYNEQFF

clone_size: -
v_call: TRBV4-3
j_call: TRBJ2-7
cdr3_aa: CASSQELVSYEQYF

clone_size: -
v_call: TRBV5-1
j_call: TRBJ2-7
cdr3_aa: CASNRGGDYEQYF

clone_size: -
v_call: TRBV5-1
j_call: TRBJ1-1
cdr3_aa: CASSRFAGGPNTEAFF

clone_size: -
v_call: TRBV7-2
j_call: TRBJ2-5
cdr3_aa: CASSLFPETQYF

clone_size: -
v_call: TRBV7-2
j_call: TRBJ2-7
cdr3_aa: CASSSDRGVYHEQYF

clone_size: -
v_call: TRBV19
j_call: TRBJ2-1
cdr3_aa: CASSTSGTGPRGQFF

clone_size: -
v_call: TRBV6-1
j_call: TRBJ1-5
cdr3_aa: CASSEARDRSRQPQHF

clone_size: -
v_call: TRBV27
j_call: TRBJ1-1
cdr3_aa: CASSLWGVTEAFF

clone_size: -
v_call: TRBV5-1
j_call: TRBJ2-5
cdr3_aa: CASSLETSGQWETQYF

clone_size: -
v_call: TRBV2
j_call: TRBJ1-6
cdr3_aa: CASSESVPYNSPLHF

clone_size: -
v_call: TRBV7-9
j_call: TRBJ1-1
cdr3_aa: CASSRGSSNAEAFF

clone_size: -
v_call: TRBV7-9
j_call: TRBJ2-3
cdr3_aa: CASSSRRGGGTDTQYF

clone_size: -
v_call: TRBV6-6
j_call: TRBJ1-1
cdr3_aa: CASSYPGGNTEAFF

clone_size: once
v_call: TRBV7-2
j_call: TRBJ1-1
cdr3_aa: CASTYGTGGLGAFF

clone_size: -
v_call: TRBV6-5
j_call: TRBJ1-2
cdr3_aa: CASSYSGRGNYGYTF

clone_size: once
v_call: TRBV6-5
j_call: TRBJ2-7
cdr3_aa: CASSYSVPGGYEQYF